Listed below are T cell receptor beta chains from one sample, sequenced in a study of blood T cells in healthy people across ages. TCRdb analysed the 5' RACE reads with MiXCR anew, one entry per CDR3 protein. The table lists around 1,700,000 distinct CDR3 sequences, about 28% of them singletons, with 7.7% in the top ten. The sequenced sample consisted of blood. All receptors come from a woman aged 25-40 years in good health. Each CDR3 is given with its conserved first and last residue. The D gene is left open where the match is weak. Not every row has a clone size; where given, it reads once, few, many or a size class.

d_call	v_call	j_call	clone_size	cdr3_aa	cdr3_nt
-	TRBV5-8	TRBJ2-1	many	CASSSQGFEQFF	TGTGCCAGCAGCTCACAGGGATTTGAGCAGTTCTTC
-	TRBV20-1	TRBJ2-7	-	CSGSSGLLDEQYF	TGCAGTGGTAGCTCAGGCCTGCTCGACGAGCAGTACTTC
-	TRBV11-2	TRBJ2-6	many	CASSLVGAYSGANVLTF	TGTGCCAGCAGCTTAGTTGGGGCCTACTCTGGGGCCAACGTCCTGACTTTC
TRBD2	TRBV12-3/TRBV12-4	TRBJ2-5	once	CASTYRAGEGGQYF	TGTGCCAGCACCTACCGAGCGGGAGAGGGTGGGCAGTACTTC
TRBD2	TRBV6-2/TRBV6-3	TRBJ2-1	few	CASSRTDSGSKYGEQFF	TGTGCCAGCAGCCGAACCGATAGCGGGAGCAAATACGGTGAGCAGTTCTTC
TRBD1	TRBV20-1	TRBJ1-2	few	CSAPTGGRDGYTF	TGCAGTGCTCCTACAGGGGGTAGGGATGGCTACACCTTC
-	TRBV29-1	TRBJ1-4	-	CSVEEGQWVEKLFF	TGCAGCGTTGAAGAAGGACAGTGGGTTGAAAAACTGTTTTTT
-	TRBV12-3/TRBV12-4	TRBJ2-4	many	CASSVRENIQYF	TGTGCCAGCAGCGTGCGGGAAAACATTCAGTACTTC
-	TRBV28	TRBJ2-1	-	CATSLGPNEQFF	TGTGCCACCTCGCTGGGGCCCAATGAGCAGTTCTTC
TRBD1	TRBV7-9	TRBJ2-5	-	CASSLAKQGAETQYF	TGTGCCAGCAGCTTAGCCAAACAGGGGGCGGAGACCCAGTACTTC
-	TRBV6-6	TRBJ2-7	few	CASSYLGSGPRSYEQYF	TGTGCCAGCAGTTACTTAGGATCAGGGCCCCGCTCCTACGAGCAGTACTTC
TRBD1	TRBV6-4	TRBJ1-2	-	CASSDSDRGDYGYTF	TGTGCCAGCAGTGACTCAGACAGGGGGGACTATGGCTACACCTTC
-	TRBV11-2	TRBJ2-7	-	CASSPRGRVMIEQYF	TGTGCCAGCAGCCCCCGGGGCAGGGTAATGATCGAGCAGTACTTC
-	TRBV12-3/TRBV12-4	TRBJ2-7	-	CTSSSGGKNYEQYF	TGTACCAGCAGTTCCGGTGGCAAAAACTACGAGCAGTACTTC
TRBD2	TRBV7-8	TRBJ2-7	-	CASSGGNDSGTYEQYF	TGTGCCAGCAGCGGGGGTAACGATAGCGGGACCTACGAGCAGTACTTC
-	TRBV20-1	TRBJ1-2	-	CSATGIGGRGYTF	TGCAGTGCTACGGGGATAGGGGGGAGAGGCTACACCTTC
-	TRBV6-6	TRBJ2-1	-	CASSYDSGQNEQFF	TGTGCCAGCAGTTATGATAGCGGTCAGAATGAGCAGTTCTTC
TRBD2	TRBV7-2	TRBJ2-3	few	CASSLSAGGATDTQYF	TGTGCCAGCAGCTTATCCGCGGGAGGGGCGACAGATACGCAGTATTTT